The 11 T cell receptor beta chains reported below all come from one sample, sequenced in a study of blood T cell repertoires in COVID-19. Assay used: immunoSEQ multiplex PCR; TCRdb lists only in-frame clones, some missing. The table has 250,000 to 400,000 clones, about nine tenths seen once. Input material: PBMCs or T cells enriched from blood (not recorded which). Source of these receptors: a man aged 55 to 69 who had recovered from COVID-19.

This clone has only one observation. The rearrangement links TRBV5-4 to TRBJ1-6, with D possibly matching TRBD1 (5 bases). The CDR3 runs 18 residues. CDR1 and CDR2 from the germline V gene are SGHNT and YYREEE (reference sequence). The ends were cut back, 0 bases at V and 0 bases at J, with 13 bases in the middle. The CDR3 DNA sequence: TGTGCCAGCAGCTTGGTCTGGGGCTCGGGCTCCTATAATTCACCCCTCCACTTT. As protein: CASSLVWGSGSYNSPLHF.

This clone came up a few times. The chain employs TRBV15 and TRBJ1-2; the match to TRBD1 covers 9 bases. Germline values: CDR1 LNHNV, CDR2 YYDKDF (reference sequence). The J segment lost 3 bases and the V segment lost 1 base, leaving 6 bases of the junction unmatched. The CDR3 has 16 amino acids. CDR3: CATSRGDRGRDYGYTF. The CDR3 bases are TGTGCCACCAGCAGAGGAGACAGGGGGAGGGACTATGGCTACACCTTC.

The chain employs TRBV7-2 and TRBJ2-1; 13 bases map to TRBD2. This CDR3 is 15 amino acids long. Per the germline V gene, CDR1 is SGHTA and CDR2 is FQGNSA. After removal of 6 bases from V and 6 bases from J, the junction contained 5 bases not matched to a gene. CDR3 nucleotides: TGTGCCAGCAGGGTGGGACTAGCGGGACGCAATGAGCAGTTCTTC. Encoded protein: CASRVGLAGRNEQFF. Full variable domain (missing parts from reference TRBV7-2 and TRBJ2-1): GAGVSQSPSNKVTEKGKDVELRCDPISGHTALYWYRQSLGQGLEFLIYFQGNSAPDKSGLPSDRFSAERTGGSVSTLTIQRTQQEDSAVYLCASRVGLAGRNEQFFGPGTRLTVL.

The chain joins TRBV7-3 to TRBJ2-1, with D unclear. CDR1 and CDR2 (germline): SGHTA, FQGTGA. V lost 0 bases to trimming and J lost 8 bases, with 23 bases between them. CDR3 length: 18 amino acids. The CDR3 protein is CASSLTLKNPPLRDEQFF. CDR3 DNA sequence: TGTGCCAGCAGCTTAACGTTAAAGAACCCCCCATTACGCGATGAGCAGTTCTTC.

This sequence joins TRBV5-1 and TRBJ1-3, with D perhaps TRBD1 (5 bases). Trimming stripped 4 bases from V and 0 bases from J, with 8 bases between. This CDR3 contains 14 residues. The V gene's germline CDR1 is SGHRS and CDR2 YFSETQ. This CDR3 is CASSRGDSGNTIYF. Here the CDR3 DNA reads TGCGCCAGCAGCCGGGGGGACTCTGGAAACACCATATATTTT.

This CDR3 is CASSLGGQYGYTF. The CDR3 region has the DNA TGTGCCAGCAGTTTAGGGGGACAGTATGGCTACACCTTC. The chain carries TRBV28 and TRBJ1-2; 7 bases match TRBD1. From germline, CDR1 is MDHEN and CDR2 SYDVKM. The CDR3 is 13 residues long. V lost 2 bases and J lost 5; bases outside the gene matches: 2.

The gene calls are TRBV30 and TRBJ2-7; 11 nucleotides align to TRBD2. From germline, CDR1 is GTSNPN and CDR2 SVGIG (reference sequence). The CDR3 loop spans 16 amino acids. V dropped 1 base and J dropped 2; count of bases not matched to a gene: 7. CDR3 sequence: CAWSARTSGFTYEQYF. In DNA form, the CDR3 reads TGTGCCTGGAGTGCCCGGACTAGCGGGTTTACCTACGAGCAGTACTTC.

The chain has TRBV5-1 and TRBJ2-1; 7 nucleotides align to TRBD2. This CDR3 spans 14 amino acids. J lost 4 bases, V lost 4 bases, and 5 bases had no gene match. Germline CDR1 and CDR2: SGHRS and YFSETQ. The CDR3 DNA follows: TGCGCCAGCAGCCCATCTAGCGGTTACAATGAGCAGTTCTTC. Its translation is CASSPSSGYNEQFF.

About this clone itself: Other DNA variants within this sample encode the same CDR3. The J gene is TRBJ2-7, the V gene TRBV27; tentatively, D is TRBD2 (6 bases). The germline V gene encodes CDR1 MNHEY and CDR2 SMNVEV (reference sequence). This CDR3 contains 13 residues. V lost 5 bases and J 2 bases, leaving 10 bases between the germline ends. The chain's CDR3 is CASSPGLTYEQYF. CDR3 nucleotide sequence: TGTGCCAGCAGTCCGGGACTCACCTACGAGCAGTACTTC.

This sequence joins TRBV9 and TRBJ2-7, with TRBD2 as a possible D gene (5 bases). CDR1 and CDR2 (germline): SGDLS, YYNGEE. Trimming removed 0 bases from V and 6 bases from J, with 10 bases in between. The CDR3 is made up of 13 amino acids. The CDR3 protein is CASSVELVGEQYF. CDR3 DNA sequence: TGTGCCAGCAGCGTAGAACTAGTTGGCGAGCAGTACTTC. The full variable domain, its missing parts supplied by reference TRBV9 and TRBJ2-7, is DSGVTQTPKHLITATGQRVTLRCSPRSGDLSVYWYQQSLDQGLQFLIQYYNGEERAKGNILERFSAQQFPDLHSELNLSSLELGDSALYFCASSVELVGEQYFGPGTRLTVT.

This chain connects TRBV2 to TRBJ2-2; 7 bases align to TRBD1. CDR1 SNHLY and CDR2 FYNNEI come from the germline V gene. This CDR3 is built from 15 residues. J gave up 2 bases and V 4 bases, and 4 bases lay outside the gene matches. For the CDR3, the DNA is TGTGCCAGCAGTGGGGGGACAGACAACACCGGGGAGCTGTTTTTT. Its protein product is CASSGGTDNTGELFF.